These T cell receptor beta chains were read from a single sample in a study of CD8+ T cells in alopecia areata. The assay was immunoSEQ multiplex PCR, and TCRdb's table has in-frame clones only and misses some. The table lists more than 200,000 clones, around two fifths of them singletons, with 2% to 3% in the top ten. Source: CD4+ T cells sorted from blood, taken at approximately week 37, from a patient treated with tofacitinib. These receptors were obtained from a human donor with alopecia areata. CDR3s include the opening cysteine and the closing phenylalanine or tryptophan. D genes are given only for firm matches. The size of a clone is reported for some rows only, either as once, few or many, or as a class for expanded clones.

clone size	V gene	D gene	J gene	CDR3 protein	CDR3 DNA
few	TRBV20-1	TRBD1	TRBJ2-5	CSARQGETQYF	TGCAGTGCTCGACAGGGTGAGACCCAGTACTTC
few	TRBV28	NA	TRBJ1-5	CASSSTRQPQHF	TGTGCCAGCAGTAGTACTCGTCAGCCCCAGCATTTT
NA	TRBV11-3	NA	TRBJ2-1	CASSSTAYNEQFF	TGTGCCAGCAGCTCGACTGCATACAATGAGCAGTTCTTC
few	TRBV27	NA	TRBJ1-5	CASGGQGRYQPQHF	TGTGCGTCAGGCGGCCAGGGGCGTTATCAGCCCCAGCATTTT
NA	TRBV7-2	NA	TRBJ1-2	CASSSTGIPYGYTF	TGTGCCAGCAGCTCAACCGGAATTCCCTATGGCTACACCTTC
few	TRBV10-3	NA	TRBJ2-3	CAIQPRDTDTQYF	TGTGCCATCCAACCGCGGGACACAGATACGCAGTATTTT
few	TRBV29-1	TRBD2	TRBJ2-7	CSVEGLAGNEQYF	TGCAGCGTTGAGGGACTAGCGGGAAACGAGCAGTACTTC
NA	TRBV6-1	NA	TRBJ2-1	CASSVIAGAYNEQFF	TGTGCCAGCAGTGTTATCGCGGGCGCGTACAATGAGCAGTTCTTC
NA	TRBV30	NA	TRBJ1-2	CAWSGAIYGYTF	TGTGCCTGGAGTGGGGCAATCTATGGCTACACCTTC
few	TRBV9	TRBD2	TRBJ2-1	CASSDQPGLAHNEQFF	TGTGCCAGCAGCGATCAACCGGGACTAGCCCACAATGAGCAGTTCTTC
NA	TRBV19	NA	TRBJ1-5	CASSIQGSNQPQHF	TGTGCCAGTAGTATACAGGGAAGCAATCAGCCCCAGCATTTT